Following are 19 T cell receptor beta chains from one sample sequenced in a study of OX40 agonist ivuxolimab in advanced cancers. Profiling relied on immunoSEQ multiplex PCR, and the TCRdb table lists in-frame clones only, not all of them. The table includes tens of thousands of clones, roughly 93% detected once. This material consisted of CD4+ or CD8+ T cells sorted from blood, taken in a trial of the OX40 agonist ivuxolimab. These receptor sequences come from an adult with an advanced solid tumor such as melanoma, head and neck, liver or kidney cancer.

V gene TRBV10-2 combines with J gene TRBJ2-7; TRBD1 might be the D (5 bases). Trimming removed 1 base from V and 3 bases from J, with 13 bases in between. The CDR3 is 15 residues long. Germline CDR1 is WSHSY and CDR2 is SAAADI. The CDR3: CASSEFGGDSYEQYF. CDR3 bases: TGCGCCAGCAGTGAGTTCGGCGGAGACAGCTACGAGCAGTACTTC.

The chain employs TRBV27 and TRBJ2-3; D perhaps matches TRBD2 (6 bases). Germline CDR1 is MNHEY and CDR2 is SMNVEV (reference sequence). V was shortened by 3 bases and J by 0 bases, with 13 bases between the two germline ends. CDR3 length equals 16 residues. The CDR3 loop is CASSFGTYSSTDTQYF. The CDR3 DNA sequence: TGTGCCAGCAGTTTCGGGACTTACTCTAGCACAGATACGCAGTATTTT.

The chain has TRBV11-2 and TRBJ2-3; the match to TRBD1 covers 7 bases. Unmatched junction bases numbered 8, after V lost 3 bases and J lost 2 bases. The CDR3 has 16 amino acids. Germline loops: CDR1 SGHAT, CDR2 FQNNGV. The CDR3 region is CASSLIPGQPTDTQYF. CDR3 DNA sequence: TGTGCCAGCAGCTTGATCCCGGGACAGCCCACAGATACGCAGTATTTT. The entire variable domain, with the rest obtained from reference TRBV11-2 and TRBJ2-3, is as follows: EAGVAQSPRYKIIEKRQSVAFWCNPISGHATLYWYQQILGQGPKLLIQFQNNGVVDDSQLPKDRFSAERLKGVDSTLKIQPAKLEDSAVYLCASSLIPGQPTDTQYFGPGTRLTVL.

The rearrangement joins TRBV5-6 to TRBJ1-2; D perhaps matches TRBD1 (5 bases). The germline CDR1 and CDR2 sequences are SGHDT and YYEEEE. This CDR3 has 14 residues. V was clipped by 5 bases and J by 2 bases, with 13 bases between them. CDR3 in DNA: TGTGCCAGCAGTCTGGGGCGGGGGAACTATGGCTACACCTTC. Amino acids: CASSLGRGNYGYTF.

The rearrangement uses TRBV29-1 and TRBJ1-2; D is uncertain. Trimming pared 7 bases from V and 5 bases from J, leaving 11 bases between. Germline V CDR1 and CDR2: SQVTM, ANQGSEA. The CDR3 runs 11 residues. The CDR3 DNA reads TGCAGCGCCCTCGCCCTTTATGGCTACACCTTC. Translated: CSALALYGYTF.

V and J are TRBV2 and TRBJ2-3; 11 positions match TRBD2. The J segment lost 5 bases and the V segment lost 3 bases, leaving 4 bases of the junction unmatched. From germline, CDR1 is SNHLY and CDR2 FYNNEI. CDR3 length: 15 amino acids. In nucleotides, the CDR3 is TGTGCCAGCAGTGAGACTAGCGGGAAGTTAGATACGCAGTATTTT. It translates to CASSETSGKLDTQYF.

CDR3 sequence reads: CAWSVPGQGYYGYTF. The CDR3 nucleotides are TGTGCCTGGAGTGTACCGGGACAGGGTTACTATGGCTACACCTTC. The chain employs TRBV30 and TRBJ1-2; 9 bases fit TRBD1. Germline V gene lookup returns CDR1 GTSNPN and CDR2 SVGIG (reference sequence). After removal of 0 bases from V and 3 bases from J, the junction contained 5 bases not matched to a gene. CDR3 length equals 15 residues.

The rearrangement joins TRBV5-1 to TRBJ1-2; possible D gene TRBD1, 6 bases. CDR1 is SGHRS and CDR2 is YFSETQ in the germline V gene. There are 16 residues in the CDR3. Between the trimmed V and J ends, which lost 4 bases and 5 bases, there was a span of 21 bases. CDR3 sequence reads: CASSLKTGDVRYGYTF. The CDR3 DNA reads TGCGCCAGCAGCCTCAAGACAGGCGACGTTCGGTATGGCTACACCTTC.

The chain links TRBV5-6 to TRBJ2-1; TRBD2 agrees at 9 bases. Germline V gives CDR1 SGHDT, CDR2 YYEEEE. J lost 9 bases, V lost 2 bases, and 12 bases had no gene match. The CDR3 runs 16 residues. This chain's CDR3 is CASSFEGVAGGPEQFF. The CDR3 DNA reads TGTGCCAGCAGCTTCGAAGGCGTGGCGGGAGGGCCTGAGCAGTTCTTC.

This sequence joins TRBV27 and TRBJ1-6; TRBD1 might be the D (5 bases). The CDR3 sequence is 13 residues long. Trimming cost V 2 bases and J 9 bases, with 8 bases left between them. Germline CDR1 reads MNHEY; CDR2 reads SMNVEV (reference sequence). In nucleotides, the CDR3 is TGTGCCAGCAGTTTAGGGGGACTTTCACCCCTCCACTTT. Translation gives CASSLGGLSPLHF.

The V and J genes are TRBV13 and TRBJ2-5; D is uncertain. With the DNA end fitting TRBJ2-7 better, the J assignment may be wrong. Germline V lookup: CDR1 PRHDT, CDR2 FYEKMQ (reference sequence). The CDR3 runs to 13 residues. The CDR3 DNA reads TGTGCCAGCAGCTTAAGTATTACGGGCGAGCAGTACTTC. Translation gives CASSLSITGEQYF.

The chain links TRBV5-1 to TRBJ1-5, with D perhaps TRBD1 (5 bases). The CDR3 loop spans 14 amino acids. Trimming left V 9 bases short and J 6 bases short, with 19 bases between. The germline V gene encodes CDR1 SGHRS and CDR2 YFSETQ. The CDR3 bases are TGCGCCAACAGTAGTGGGGAGAGGGGTCAGCCCCAGCATTTT. It translates to CANSSGERGQPQHF.

Regarding this clone: One end of the junction fails to match germline, which may point to a read error. The rearrangement uses TRBV28 and TRBJ2-1; 7 positions match TRBD1. Germline CDR1 MDHEN, CDR2 SYDVKM. This CDR3 region has 17 residues. Written as DNA, the CDR3 is TGTGCCAGCAGATTATCCACAGGGGACATAATGTACAATGAGCAGTTCTTC. This sequence encodes CASRLSTGDIMYNEQFF.

The V gene is TRBV10-3, the J gene TRBJ1-1; a weak D match, TRBD1 (5 bases). The germline V gene has CDR1 ENHRY and CDR2 SYGVKD. The CDR3 loop spans 17 amino acids. Trimming stripped 0 bases from V and 0 bases from J, with 14 bases between. The CDR3 region has the DNA TGTGCCATCAGTGAGTCGGGGCGGAGACTCATGAACACTGAAGCTTTCTTT. Translating it yields CAISESGRRLMNTEAFF.

The J gene is TRBJ1-2, the V gene TRBV13; 8 bases are a match to TRBD1. CDR3 length: 16 amino acids. The germline CDR1 and CDR2 sequences are PRHDT and FYEKMQ (reference sequence). V lost 0 bases, J lost 2 bases, and 5 bases stayed unmatched. The CDR3 DNA sequence: TGTGCCAGCAGCTTAGGAAGGACAGGGACCAACTATGGCTACACCTTC. The encoded protein is CASSLGRTGTNYGYTF.

The chain recombines TRBV2 with TRBJ1-5; D is unclear. Germline-derived CDR1 and CDR2 are SNHLY and FYNNEI. The CDR3 runs to 14 residues. V lost 5 bases to trimming and J lost 6 bases, with 14 bases between them. The DNA for the CDR3 is TGTGCCAGCAGTCCTTACTCATCGGCTCAGCCCCAGCATTTT. Residues: CASSPYSSAQPQHF.

The rearrangement joins TRBV5-6 to TRBJ2-5, with 11 bases matching TRBD1. This CDR3 is built from 15 residues. Unmatched junction bases numbered 8, after V lost 4 bases and J lost 6 bases. In germline, CDR1 is SGHDT, CDR2 YYEEEE. The CDR3 DNA reads TGTGCCAGCAGCACCGGGACAGGGGGAGGGAAGACCCAGTACTTC. Its protein product is CASSTGTGGGKTQYF.

The rearrangement joins TRBV12-5 to TRBJ2-2, with D hard to call. Germline CDR1 reads LGHNT; CDR2 reads FRNRAP. V dropped 9 bases and J dropped 5 bases, with 7 bases sitting between them. CDR3 length: 11 amino acids. The CDR3 DNA sequence: TGTGCTAGAAGAGAGACCGGGGAGCTGTTTTTT. Translation: CARRETGELFF.

This clone qualifies as large. The same CDR3 arises from other DNA sequences in this sample as well. V is TRBV29-1 and J is TRBJ1-1; 8 positions match TRBD1. Losses at the gene ends were 6 bases for V and 4 bases for J; bases not matched to a gene: 4. This CDR3 is built from 12 residues. The V gene's germline CDR1 is SQVTM and CDR2 ANQGSEA. The CDR3 loop is CSVQTGGTEAFF. The CDR3 DNA reads TGCAGCGTCCAAACAGGGGGCACTGAAGCTTTCTTT. Looking up the rest from reference TRBV29-1 and TRBJ1-1 gives the full variable domain: SAVISQKPSRDICQRGTSLTIQCQVDSQVTMMFWYRQQPGQSLTLIATANQGSEATYESGFVIDKFPISRPNLTFSTLTVSNMSPEDSSIYLCSVQTGGTEAFFGQGTRLTVV.